The text below deals with one T cell receptor beta chain. Its antigen is as yet unknown. The data derive from a study of CD8 T cells in ankylosing spondylitis. Study conclusions and caveats: A motif in TCR beta, a set of seven to nine highly homologous variants, appeared characteristic of ankylosing spondylitis blood. Disease-linked clones reportedly concentrated significantly in matched ankylosing spondylitis synovial fluid. Previously reported in reactive arthritis synovial fluid and blood were some of the motif variants.

TCRdb processed the 5' RACE reads anew with MiXCR; each CDR3 protein has one entry. The data contain 450,000 or so distinct CDR3 sequences, about 24% of them singletons. With V trimmed by 8 bases and J by 0 bases, 3 bases remained unmatched. CDR3 length: 14 amino acids. Germline CDR1 reads SNHLY; CDR2 reads FYNNEI. Sequencing used blood, either unsorted or a sorted T cell fraction (not recorded which). V usage is TRBV2 and J usage is TRBJ2-2, with TRBD1 identical over 7 bases. This TCR was recovered from a male donor with ankylosing spondylitis. This CDR3 reads CASGGQANTGELFF. The CDR3 DNA reads TGTGCCAGCGGCGGACAGGCGAACACCGGGGAGCTGTTTTTT.